The 31 T cell receptor beta chains in this list originate from one sample, sequenced in a study of cytomegalovirus exposure and HLA in healthy donors. Vbeta (60) and Jbeta (13) primers were used in the PCR. Produced via immunoSEQ multiplex PCR; TCRdb's table is partial and in-frame only. The data hold under 200,000 clones, with roughly 78% observed a single time. The sequenced sample consisted of PBMCs. The origin of the receptors is a woman between 35 and 50 years old in good health and CMV-seronegative.

The rearrangement links TRBV30 to TRBJ1-6; TRBD1 matches 9 bases. This CDR3 spans 14 amino acids. Germline-derived CDR1 and CDR2 are GTSNPN and SVGIG (reference sequence). Trimming at V came to 1 base and at J to 8 bases, leaving 3 bases not matched to a gene. The CDR3: CAWSGDRVYSPLHF. DNA for the CDR3: TGTGCCTGGAGTGGGGACAGGGTTTATTCACCCCTCCACTTT.

The J gene is TRBJ2-1, the V gene TRBV25-1; no clear D. Germline CDR1 and CDR2: MGHDK and SYGVNS. Deletions cut 3 bases from V and 1 base from J, with 7 bases between. The CDR3 sequence is 14 residues long. CDR3 loop: CASSEVGSYNEQFF. Here the CDR3 DNA reads TGTGCCAGCAGTGAGGTCGGGTCCTACAATGAGCAGTTCTTC.

The V call is TRBV11-3, the J call TRBJ1-1; no definite D call. Germline V lookup: CDR1 SGHNT, CDR2 YENEEA. The CDR3 totals 13 residues. The ends were cut back, 1 base at V and 4 bases at J, with 7 bases in the middle. In DNA, the CDR3 is TGTGCCAGCAGCTTAGTATTCTCCACTGAAGCTTTCTTT. As protein: CASSLVFSTEAFF.

This chain uses TRBV5-5 with TRBJ2-2; no definite D call. Trimming took off 0 bases at V and 0 bases at J, with 9 bases between the two ends. The CDR3 totals 16 residues. Germline CDR1 is SGHKS and CDR2 is YYEKEE (reference sequence). The DNA of the CDR3 is TGTGCCAGCAGCTTGGCACTGCCGACGAACACCGGGGAGCTGTTTTTT. It specifies CASSLALPTNTGELFF.

V is TRBV28 and J is TRBJ2-7; TRBD1 agrees at 7 bases. The CDR3 runs 16 residues. Germline CDR1 MDHEN, CDR2 SYDVKM. The J segment lost 0 bases and the V segment lost 3 bases, leaving 8 bases of the junction unmatched. Written as DNA, the CDR3 is TGTGCCAGCAGTTTCCGAGGGACAGTTAGCTCCTACGAGCAGTACTTC. Translation: CASSFRGTVSSYEQYF.

This rearrangement joins TRBV19 to TRBJ2-1; 9 nucleotides line up with TRBD2. Germline CDR1 is LNHDA and CDR2 is SQIVND (reference sequence). J lost 3 bases, V lost 8 bases, and 8 bases had no gene match. The CDR3 length is 15 residues. CDR3 in amino acids: CASQASGKFYNEQFF. In DNA, the CDR3 is TGTGCCAGTCAAGCTAGCGGGAAGTTCTACAATGAGCAGTTCTTC. Full variable domain (missing parts from reference TRBV19 and TRBJ2-1): DGGITQSPKYLFRKEGQNVTLSCEQNLNHDAMYWYRQDPGQGLRLIYYSQIVNDFQKGDIAEGYSVSREKKESFPLTVTSAQKNPTAFYLCASQASGKFYNEQFFGPGTRLTVL.

The chain carries TRBV19 and TRBJ1-1; TRBD1 might be the D (5 bases). The V end lost 7 bases, the J end lost 1 base, and 22 bases lay between the germline ends. The CDR3 length is 17 residues. Germline CDR1 and CDR2: LNHDA and SQIVND (reference sequence). The CDR3 is CASTQLWGPSRNTEAFF. The CDR3 region has the DNA TGTGCCAGTACCCAACTTTGGGGCCCCTCGAGGAACACTGAAGCTTTCTTT.

This chain connects TRBV27 to TRBJ1-6; D is unresolved. The germline V and J ends were trimmed by 6 bases and 6 bases, with 12 bases remaining between them. Germline V lookup: CDR1 MNHEY, CDR2 SMNVEV (reference sequence). CDR3 length equals 14 residues. The CDR3 region has the DNA TGTGCCAGCAGGCCCACAGTTACTAATTCACCCCTCCACTTT. As protein: CASRPTVTNSPLHF.

The chain uses TRBV28 and TRBJ2-7, with 9 bases aligning to TRBD1. Germline V gives CDR1 MDHEN, CDR2 SYDVKM. The CDR3 contains 15 residues. After removal of 2 bases from V and 5 bases from J, the junction contained 7 bases not matched to a gene. The CDR3 protein is CASSLAGQGSHEQYF. CDR3 DNA sequence: TGTGCCAGCAGTTTAGCGGGACAGGGATCGCACGAGCAGTACTTC.

This chain connects TRBV15 to TRBJ1-4; D may be TRBD1 (5 bases). Trimming shortened V by 0 bases and J by 11 bases, and 13 bases separated the two germline ends. CDR3 length: 14 amino acids. The V gene's germline CDR1 is LNHNV and CDR2 YYDKDF (reference sequence). CDR3: CATSRETVRAKLFF. The CDR3 bases are TGTGCCACCAGCAGAGAGACAGTAAGGGCCAAACTGTTTTTT.

This clone showed up just once. The chain carries TRBV5-1 and TRBJ2-3, with D tentatively TRBD2 (6 bases). Germline V gene lookup returns CDR1 SGHRS and CDR2 YFSETQ. This CDR3 has 16 amino acids. With 0 bases removed from V and 6 bases from J, the gap between germline ends came to 17 bases. The CDR3: CASSLATGVTFDTQYF. Here the CDR3 DNA reads TGCGCCAGCAGCTTGGCGACGGGAGTAACGTTTGATACGCAGTATTTT.

The chain is built from TRBV4-2 and TRBJ2-6; tentatively, D is TRBD1 (5 bases). The CDR3 is 19 amino acids. Germline CDR1 LGHNA, CDR2 YNFKEQ. Trimming pared 0 bases from V and 0 bases from J, leaving 15 bases between. The CDR3 coding sequence is TGTGCCAGCAGCCAAGAGGGGTATGGGGCCCCCTCTGGGGCCAACGTCCTGACTTTC. It codes for CASSQEGYGAPSGANVLTF.

The chain joins TRBV5-5 to TRBJ1-1, with 8 bases matching TRBD1. Germline V gene data show CDR1 as SGHKS and CDR2 as YYEKEE (reference sequence). The CDR3 extends over 14 amino acids. After removal of 4 bases from V and 4 bases from J, the junction contained 6 bases not matched to a gene. CDR3 nucleotides: TGTGCCAGCAGCCTTCACAGGGGGAGCACTGAAGCTTTCTTT. Translated, it gives CASSLHRGSTEAFF.

This chain uses TRBV7-2 with TRBJ2-1, with 12 bases lining up with TRBD2. This CDR3 region has 17 residues. V shed 5 bases and J 3 bases; nucleotides not matched to a gene: 8. Germline-derived CDR1 and CDR2 are SGHTA and FQGNSA. CDR3 nucleotides: TGTGCCAGCAGCCGAGGGGCTAGCGGGAGGGGCTACAATGAGCAGTTCTTC. Its translation: CASSRGASGRGYNEQFF. Using reference TRBV7-2 and TRBJ2-1 for the parts outside the CDR3, the full variable domain is GAGVSQSPSNKVTEKGKDVELRCDPISGHTALYWYRQSLGQGLEFLIYFQGNSAPDKSGLPSDRFSAERTGGSVSTLTIQRTQQEDSAVYLCASSRGASGRGYNEQFFGPGTRLTVL.

This chain joins TRBV19 and TRBJ2-3; 10 bases map to TRBD2. Germline V gene lookup returns CDR1 LNHDA and CDR2 SQIVND (reference sequence). The CDR3 contains 16 residues. V gave up 2 bases and J gave up 2 bases; unmatched junction bases: 4. The CDR3 DNA reads TGTGCCAGTAGTATAATGGGACTAGCGTTCACAGATACGCAGTATTTT. Amino acid sequence: CASSIMGLAFTDTQYF. Drawing the rest from reference TRBV19 and TRBJ2-3, the complete variable domain is DGGITQSPKYLFRKEGQNVTLSCEQNLNHDAMYWYRQDPGQGLRLIYYSQIVNDFQKGDIAEGYSVSREKKESFPLTVTSAQKNPTAFYLCASSIMGLAFTDTQYFGPGTRLTVL.

This clone was picked up a small number of times. The chain combines TRBV6-5 with TRBJ2-6; possibly TRBD1 for D (6 bases). The germline V gene encodes CDR1 MNHEY and CDR2 SVGAGI. CDR3 length: 16 amino acids. V shed 2 bases and J shed 0 bases, with 8 bases lying between them. The CDR3: CASSYGQNSGANVLTF. CDR3 nucleotide sequence: TGTGCCAGCAGTTACGGACAGAACTCTGGGGCCAACGTCCTGACTTTC.

This clone came up once. The chain carries TRBV7-9 and TRBJ1-5, with no clear D. There are 15 residues in the CDR3. V dropped 1 base and J dropped 6 bases, with 13 bases sitting between them. Germline CDR1 and CDR2: SEHNR and FQNEAQ (reference sequence). The CDR3 DNA follows: TGTGCCAGCAGCTTAGGAATGGACCGGGGTCAGCCCCAGCATTTT. It is translated as CASSLGMDRGQPQHF.

The V gene is TRBV5-1, the J gene TRBJ1-1; 9 bases agree with TRBD1. Germline V gene lookup returns CDR1 SGHRS and CDR2 YFSETQ. With 3 bases clipped from V and 1 base from J, the junction kept 7 bases outside the gene matches. CDR3 length: 16 amino acids. CDR3 sequence (DNA): TGCGCCAGCAGCTCGGATCCGGGACAGGGGAACACTGAAGCTTTCTTT. As protein: CASSSDPGQGNTEAFF.

The DNA for the CDR3 is TGTGCCAGCAGCTTACTTACAGGACAGGGTGGTGGCTACACCTTC. Its protein is CASSLLTGQGGGYTF. The gene calls are TRBV7-9 and TRBJ1-2; 8 positions match TRBD1. V shed 2 bases, J shed 7 bases, and the junction held 9 bases outside the gene matches. This CDR3 comprises 15 residues. Per germline, CDR1 SEHNR and CDR2 FQNEAQ (reference sequence).

The J gene is TRBJ2-1, the V gene TRBV29-1; D is unresolved. This CDR3 has 13 residues. Germline loops: CDR1 SQVTM, CDR2 ANQGSEA. V was clipped by 4 bases and J by 6 bases, with 13 bases between them. CDR3 sequence (DNA): TGCAGCGTTGTAGGCCTGGAGCTCAATGAGCAGTTCTTC. Translated, it gives CSVVGLELNEQFF.

This sequence joins TRBV29-1 and TRBJ2-3; 9 bases line up with TRBD2. The length of the CDR3 is 14 residues. CDR1 SQVTM and CDR2 ANQGSEA come from the germline V gene. Trimming took 7 bases from V and 2 from J; bases not matched to a gene: 7. The CDR3 region is CSGGRGTSTDTQYF. The CDR3, as DNA: TGCAGCGGCGGGAGGGGGACCTCCACAGATACGCAGTATTTT.

This clone was recorded only once. The chain carries TRBV6-1 and TRBJ1-6, with D uncertain. The CDR3 contains 15 residues. V was trimmed by 3 bases and J by 0 bases, leaving 6 bases between them. CDR1 and CDR2 (germline): MNHNS, SASEGT. For the CDR3, the DNA is TGTGCCAGCAGTGAGCTGAGCTCCTATAATTCACCCCTCCACTTT. This codes for CASSELSSYNSPLHF.

This chain joins TRBV6-1 and TRBJ1-5; D is uncertain. Trimming removed 2 bases at V and 1 base at J, with 9 bases between. CDR3 length: 15 residues. Germline V gene sequence: CDR1 MNHNS, CDR2 SASEGT. The CDR3 nucleotides are TGTGCCAGCAGTGAAATGGGAGGGAGCAATCAGCCCCAGCATTTT. This encodes CASSEMGGSNQPQHF.

The chain recombines TRBV7-2 with TRBJ2-7; 9 bases match TRBD1. V was clipped by 7 bases and J by 7 bases; unmatched bases: 20. This CDR3 comprises 17 residues. Germline CDR1 is SGHTA and CDR2 is FQGNSA. For the CDR3, the DNA is TGTGCCAGCAATACCGGGACAGGGATTGTCGGGGGCGGGGAGCAGTACTTC. Translation gives CASNTGTGIVGGGEQYF.

The CDR3 reads CASSVVRGDEQFF. Written as DNA, the CDR3 is TGTGCCAGCAGCGTAGTCAGGGGAGATGAGCAGTTCTTC. This rearrangement joins TRBV9 to TRBJ2-1; D may be TRBD1 (6 bases). Germline V CDR1 and CDR2: SGDLS, YYNGEE. V was clipped by 0 bases and J by 8 bases, with 9 bases between them. CDR3 length: 13 residues.

CDR3 residues: CASRGTEETQYF. In DNA form, the CDR3 reads TGTGCCAGCAGGGGGACAGAAGAGACCCAGTACTTC. The rearrangement joins TRBV7-9 to TRBJ2-5, with 7 positions matching TRBD1. CDR3 length: 12 residues. Looked up from germline, CDR1 is SEHNR and CDR2 is FQNEAQ (reference sequence). V trimming: 6 bases; J trimming: 3 bases; junction bases outside the gene matches: 1.

The chain is built from TRBV4-3 and TRBJ1-1; 8 nucleotides agree with TRBD1. Germline V gene data show CDR1 as LGHNA and CDR2 as YSLEER. Unmatched junction bases numbered 6, after V lost 3 bases and J lost 0 bases. The CDR3 loop spans 16 amino acids. The CDR3 here is CASSHLTGGMNTEAFF. The DNA for the CDR3 is TGCGCCAGCAGCCATCTAACAGGGGGTATGAACACTGAAGCTTTCTTT.

This chain connects TRBV25-1 to TRBJ1-1; D remains ambiguous. Trimming removed 3 bases from V and 4 bases from J, with 12 bases in between. This CDR3 is 14 amino acids long. The V gene's germline CDR1 is MGHDK and CDR2 SYGVNS. The CDR3 region has the DNA TGTGCCAGCAGTGAGCGGGAGTGGTCCACTGAAGCTTTCTTT. It translates to CASSEREWSTEAFF.

V usage is TRBV11-3 and J usage is TRBJ2-3, with 10 bases matching TRBD2. The germline gives CDR1 SGHNT, CDR2 YENEEA. The CDR3 is 16 residues long. Losses at the gene ends were 2 bases for V and 4 bases for J; bases not matched to a gene: 6. The CDR3 protein is CASSLPASGSADTQYF. The CDR3, as DNA: TGTGCCAGCAGCTTACCGGCTAGCGGGAGCGCAGATACGCAGTATTTT.

The chain has TRBV27 and TRBJ1-2; D call uncertain. This CDR3 region has 14 residues. Per the germline V gene, CDR1 is MNHEY and CDR2 is SMNVEV (reference sequence). Trimming pared 2 bases from V and 2 bases from J, leaving 9 bases between. CDR3 sequence: CASSLRAQNYGYTF. CDR3 nucleotides: TGTGCCAGCAGTTTACGAGCGCAGAACTATGGCTACACCTTC.

This chain uses TRBV7-2 with TRBJ2-7, with TRBD2 matching 9 bases. V dropped 4 bases and J dropped 7; count of bases not matched to a gene: 8. Looked up from germline, CDR1 is SGHTA and CDR2 is FQGNSA. CDR3 length: 14 amino acids. In DNA, the CDR3 is TGTGCCAGCAGCTGGACTAGCGCCATCCTGGAGCAGTACTTC. Its translation: CASSWTSAILEQYF.